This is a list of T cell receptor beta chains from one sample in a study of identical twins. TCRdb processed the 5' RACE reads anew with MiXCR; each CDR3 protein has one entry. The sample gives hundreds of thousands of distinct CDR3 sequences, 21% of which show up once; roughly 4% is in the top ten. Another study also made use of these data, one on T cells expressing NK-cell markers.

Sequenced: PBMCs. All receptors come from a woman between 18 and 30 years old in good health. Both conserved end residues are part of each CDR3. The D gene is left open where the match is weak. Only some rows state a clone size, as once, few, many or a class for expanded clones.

cdr3_aa: CASSEPSRPGYTF; cdr3_nt: TGTGCCAGCAGTGAACCTAGCCGGCCTGGCTACACCTTC; j_call: TRBJ1-2; v_call: TRBV12-3/TRBV12-4; clone_size: few; d_call: .
cdr3_aa: CAISESISIGYTF; cdr3_nt: TGTGCCATCAGTGAGTCCATAAGTATTGGCTACACCTTC; j_call: TRBJ1-2; v_call: TRBV10-3; clone_size: few; d_call: .
cdr3_aa: CASDLTGLITDTQYF; cdr3_nt: TGTGCCAGCGATCTTACGGGACTGATCACAGATACGCAGTATTTT; j_call: TRBJ2-3; v_call: TRBV9; clone_size: .; d_call: .
cdr3_aa: CASSFGRQGSTDTQYF; cdr3_nt: TGTGCCAGCAGCTTCGGCAGGCAGGGGAGCACAGATACGCAGTATTTT; j_call: TRBJ2-3; v_call: TRBV11-1; clone_size: .; d_call: .
cdr3_aa: CASKEGTSYEQYF; cdr3_nt: TGTGCCAGCAAGGAGGGGACCTCCTACGAGCAGTACTTC; j_call: TRBJ2-7; v_call: TRBV7-2; clone_size: few; d_call: .
cdr3_aa: CASSAGTSGGHEQFF; cdr3_nt: TGTGCCAGCAGCGCCGGGACTAGCGGAGGGCATGAGCAGTTCTTC; j_call: TRBJ2-1; v_call: TRBV9; clone_size: .; d_call: TRBD2
cdr3_aa: CSVGRTGGMDEQYF; cdr3_nt: TGCAGCGTTGGAAGGACAGGGGGCATGGACGAGCAGTACTTC; j_call: TRBJ2-7; v_call: TRBV29-1; clone_size: few; d_call: TRBD1
cdr3_aa: CASSYKQNQPQHF; cdr3_nt: TGTGCCAGCAGTTACAAGCAGAATCAGCCCCAGCATTTT; j_call: TRBJ1-5; v_call: TRBV6-6; clone_size: .; d_call: .
cdr3_aa: CASSLVSRQVGAFF; cdr3_nt: TGCGCCAGCAGCTTGGTATCGCGGCAGGTAGGAGCTTTCTTT; j_call: TRBJ1-1; v_call: TRBV5-1; clone_size: many; d_call: .
cdr3_aa: CASSLVGLGGDTQYF; cdr3_nt: TGCGCCAGCAGCTTGGTTGGACTAGGAGGAGATACGCAGTATTTT; j_call: TRBJ2-3; v_call: TRBV5-1; clone_size: many; d_call: TRBD2
cdr3_aa: CASSEQGGNEKLFF; cdr3_nt: TGTGCCAGCAGCGAACAGGGGGGTAATGAAAAACTGTTTTTT; j_call: TRBJ1-4; v_call: TRBV2; clone_size: few; d_call: TRBD1
cdr3_aa: CASGGFDEQFF; cdr3_nt: TGTGCCAGCGGTGGGTTTGATGAGCAGTTCTTC; j_call: TRBJ2-1; v_call: TRBV6-2/TRBV6-3; clone_size: .; d_call: .
cdr3_aa: CASSSLAGGLGNEQFF; cdr3_nt: TGCGCCAGCAGCTCCTTAGCGGGAGGGTTAGGAAATGAGCAGTTCTTC; j_call: TRBJ2-1; v_call: TRBV5-1; clone_size: few; d_call: TRBD2